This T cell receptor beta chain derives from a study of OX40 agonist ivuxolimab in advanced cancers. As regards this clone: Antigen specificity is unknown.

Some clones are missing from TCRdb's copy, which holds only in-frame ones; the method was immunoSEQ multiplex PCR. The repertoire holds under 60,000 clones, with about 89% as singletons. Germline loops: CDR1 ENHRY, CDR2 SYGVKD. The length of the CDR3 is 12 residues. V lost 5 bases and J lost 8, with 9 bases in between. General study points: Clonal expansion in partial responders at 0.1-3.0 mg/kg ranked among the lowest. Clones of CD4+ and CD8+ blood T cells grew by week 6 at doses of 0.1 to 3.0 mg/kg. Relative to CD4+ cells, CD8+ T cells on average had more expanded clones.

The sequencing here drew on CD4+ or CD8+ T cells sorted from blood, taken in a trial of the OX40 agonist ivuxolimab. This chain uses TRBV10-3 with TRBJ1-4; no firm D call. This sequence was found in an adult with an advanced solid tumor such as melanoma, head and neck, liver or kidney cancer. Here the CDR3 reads CAISNPGEKLFF. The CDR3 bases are TGTGCCATCAGTAACCCTGGAGAAAAACTGTTTTTT.